Listed below are T cell receptor beta chains from one sample, sequenced in a study of CD8+CD57+ T cells in acquired aplastic anemia. TCRdb re-called the reads with MiXCR, one entry per CDR3 protein. The sample lists 30,000 to 40,000 distinct CDR3 sequences; 76% were seen once. Sequencing used sorted CD4+, CD8+, or CD8+CD57+ T cells (not recorded which) from PBMCs. The source is a human donor in good health, serving as a control. Each CDR3 is given with its conserved first and last residue. The D gene is left open where the match is weak. Where a row states a size, it is once, few, many or the class of an expanded clone; other rows omit it.

J gene | V gene | clone size | D gene | CDR3 DNA | CDR3 protein
TRBJ2-1 | TRBV5-4 | - | - | TGTGCCAGCAGCTTGGGGGGGATCGGTTACAATGAGCAGTTCTTC | CASSLGGIGYNEQFF
TRBJ2-3 | TRBV11-2 | - | TRBD2 | TGTGCCAGCAGCTTAGAGGGGGGGAGCACAGATACGCAGTATTTT | CASSLEGGSTDTQYF
TRBJ1-2 | TRBV10-3 | - | TRBD1 | TGTGCCATCAGCCGGACAGGGATGGACGGCTACACCTTC | CAISRTGMDGYTF
TRBJ2-1 | TRBV29-1 | - | - | TGCAGCGTTGGCAGTGAGCAGTTCTTC | CSVGSEQFF
TRBJ1-5 | TRBV2 | few | - | TGTGCCAGCAGTGCACAGGGCCAAAATCAGCCCCAGCATTTT | CASSAQGQNQPQHF
TRBJ1-3 | TRBV6-1 | - | - | TGTGCCAGCAGAGAGCGCAGGGGAGTGAGAGGAAACACCATATATTTT | CASRERRGVRGNTIYF
TRBJ2-7 | TRBV2 | - | - | TGTGCCAGCAGTATAAACAGGGAGCCCTACGAGCAGTACTTC | CASSINREPYEQYF
TRBJ1-2 | TRBV7-2 | once | - | TGTGCCAGCAGCCGCTCGGGGACACTCTATGGCTACACCTTC | CASSRSGTLYGYTF
TRBJ2-2 | TRBV10-3 | - | - | TGTGCCATCAGTGAGTCCCAGGGGAGGACCGGGGAGCTGTTTTTT | CAISESQGRTGELFF
TRBJ1-5 | TRBV19 | - | - | TGTGCCAGTAGTCAGGCAGTCGATCAGCCCCAGCATTTT | CASSQAVDQPQHF
TRBJ1-1 | TRBV4-3 | many | TRBD1 | TGCGCCAGCAGCCAAGACACAGGGGTACGGACTGAAGCTTTCTTT | CASSQDTGVRTEAFF
TRBJ1-1 | TRBV2 | - | - | TGTGCCAGCAGTGTCGGGGCAGTTGCTTTCTTT | CASSVGAVAFF
TRBJ2-5 | TRBV7-2 | - | - | TGTGCCAGCGCCAGATCATCTCAAGAGACCCAGTACTTC | CASARSSQETQYF
TRBJ2-3 | TRBV10-1 | few | TRBD2 | TGCGCCAGCAGTGGACAAGGACTAGCGGGGAGGGGAGATACGCAGTATTTT | CASSGQGLAGRGDTQYF
TRBJ1-5 | TRBV12-3/TRBV12-4 | many | TRBD1 | TGTGCCAGCAGTTTAACAGGGGGCAATCAGCCCCAGCATTTT | CASSLTGGNQPQHF
TRBJ1-1 | TRBV10-3 | - | - | TGTGCCATCAGTGAGTCGTACCGCTCAACCGAAGCTTTCTTT | CAISESYRSTEAFF
TRBJ2-1 | TRBV2 | - | TRBD2 | TGTGCCAGCAGTGAGGCCGGGGGGGCCTGGTATGAGCAGTTCTTC | CASSEAGGAWYEQFF